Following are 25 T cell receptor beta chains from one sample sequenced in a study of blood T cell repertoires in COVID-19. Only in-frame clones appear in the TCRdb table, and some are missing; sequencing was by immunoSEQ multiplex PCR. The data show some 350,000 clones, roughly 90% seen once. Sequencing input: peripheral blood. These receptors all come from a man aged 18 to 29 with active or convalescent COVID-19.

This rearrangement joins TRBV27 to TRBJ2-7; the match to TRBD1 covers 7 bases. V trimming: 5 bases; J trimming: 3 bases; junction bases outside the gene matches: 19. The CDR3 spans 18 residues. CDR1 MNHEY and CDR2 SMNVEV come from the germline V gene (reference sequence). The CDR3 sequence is CASSPGFSGQRKYYEQYF. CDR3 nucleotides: TGTGCCAGCAGTCCCGGATTTTCGGGACAGAGAAAGTACTACGAGCAGTACTTC.

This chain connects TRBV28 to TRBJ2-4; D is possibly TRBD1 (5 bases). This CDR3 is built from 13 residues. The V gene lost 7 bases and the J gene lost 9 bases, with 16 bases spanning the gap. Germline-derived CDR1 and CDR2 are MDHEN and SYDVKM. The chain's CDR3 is CASTQTATSIQYF. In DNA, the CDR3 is TGTGCCAGCACCCAGACAGCGACAAGCATTCAGTACTTC.

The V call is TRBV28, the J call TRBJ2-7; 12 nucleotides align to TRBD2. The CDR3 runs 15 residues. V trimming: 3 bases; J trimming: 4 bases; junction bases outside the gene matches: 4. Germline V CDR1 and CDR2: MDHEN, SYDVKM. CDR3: CASSFTGTSGYEQYF. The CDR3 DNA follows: TGTGCCAGCAGTTTTACGGGGACTAGCGGGTACGAGCAGTACTTC.

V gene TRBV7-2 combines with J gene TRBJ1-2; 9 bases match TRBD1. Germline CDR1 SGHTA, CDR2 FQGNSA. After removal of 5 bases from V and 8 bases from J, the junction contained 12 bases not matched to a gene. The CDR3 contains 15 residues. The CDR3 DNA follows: TGTGCCAGCAGCCTCACCCTACAGGGGGCGCAGGGCTACACCTTC. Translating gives CASSLTLQGAQGYTF.

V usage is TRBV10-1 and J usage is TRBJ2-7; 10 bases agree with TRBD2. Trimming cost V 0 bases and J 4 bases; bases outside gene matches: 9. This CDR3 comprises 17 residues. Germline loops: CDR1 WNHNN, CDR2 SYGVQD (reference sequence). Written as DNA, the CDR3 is TGCGCCAGCAGTGAGTCGAGGACTAGCGGAGGGAGGTACGAGCAGTACTTC. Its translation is CASSESRTSGGRYEQYF.

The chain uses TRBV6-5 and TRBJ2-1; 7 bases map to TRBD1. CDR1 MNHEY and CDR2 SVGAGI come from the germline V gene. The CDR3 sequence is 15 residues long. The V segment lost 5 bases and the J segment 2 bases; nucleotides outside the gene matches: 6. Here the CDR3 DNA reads TGTGCCAGCAGTACAGGGGCCCCGACCTACAATGAGCAGTTCTTC. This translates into CASSTGAPTYNEQFF.

The CDR3 protein is CASSLFLAGGEQFF. DNA of the CDR3: TGTGCCAGCAGTTTATTCCTAGCGGGGGGCGAGCAGTTCTTC. The rearrangement joins TRBV27 to TRBJ2-1, with 11 bases aligning to TRBD2. V was pared by 1 base and J by 10 bases, with 3 bases of the junction left unmatched. The CDR3 sequence is 14 residues long. Germline CDR1 is MNHEY and CDR2 is SMNVEV (reference sequence).

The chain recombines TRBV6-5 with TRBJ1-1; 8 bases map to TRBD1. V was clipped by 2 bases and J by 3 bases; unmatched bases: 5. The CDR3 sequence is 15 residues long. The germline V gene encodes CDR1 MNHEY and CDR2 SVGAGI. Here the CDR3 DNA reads TGTGCCAGCAGTTACGGGGGGACAGGTTACACTGAAGCTTTCTTT. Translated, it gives CASSYGGTGYTEAFF.

The CDR3 DNA is TGTGCCAGCAGCCGCCAGATCACAGATACGCAGTATTTT. It specifies CASSRQITDTQYF. This chain links TRBV7-2 with TRBJ2-3; D unresolved. This CDR3 spans 13 amino acids. Germline CDR1 SGHTA, CDR2 FQGNSA. Trimming took off 5 bases at V and 2 bases at J, with 8 bases between the two ends.

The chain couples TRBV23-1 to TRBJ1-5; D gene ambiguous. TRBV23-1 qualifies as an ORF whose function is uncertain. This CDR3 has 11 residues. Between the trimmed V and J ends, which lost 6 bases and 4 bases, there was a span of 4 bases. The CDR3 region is CASRLNQPQHF. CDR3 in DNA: TGCGCCAGCAGACTTAATCAGCCCCAGCATTTT.

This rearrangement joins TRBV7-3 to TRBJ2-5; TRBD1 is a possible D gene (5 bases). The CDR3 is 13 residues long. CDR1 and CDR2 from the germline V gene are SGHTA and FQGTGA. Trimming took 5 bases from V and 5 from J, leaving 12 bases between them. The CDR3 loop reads CASSTRQRETQYF. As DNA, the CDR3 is TGTGCCAGCAGCACCCGACAGAGGGAGACCCAGTACTTC.

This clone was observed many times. The DNA for the CDR3 is TGTGCCAGCAGATTGACAGGGGGCATGACCCAGTACTTC. This gives the protein CASRLTGGMTQYF. The V gene is TRBV6-5, the J gene TRBJ2-5; 10 positions match TRBD1. Trimming removed 6 bases from V and 7 bases from J; junction bases left unmatched: 5. CDR3 size: 13 residues. The germline gives CDR1 MNHEY, CDR2 SVGAGI.

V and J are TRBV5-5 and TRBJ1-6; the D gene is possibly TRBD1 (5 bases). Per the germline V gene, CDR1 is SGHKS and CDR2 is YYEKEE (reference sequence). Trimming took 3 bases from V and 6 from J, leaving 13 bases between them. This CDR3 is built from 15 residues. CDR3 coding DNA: TGTGCCAGCAGCTGGGGCGGTAGCTCTAATTCACCCCTCCACTTT. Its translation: CASSWGGSSNSPLHF.

As DNA, the CDR3 is TGTGCCAGCAGCTTAGCCAGGCGGGGAAGCTCCTACAATGAGCAGTTCTTC. The encoded protein is CASSLARRGSSYNEQFF. The chain links TRBV11-2 to TRBJ2-1; possibly TRBD2 for D (6 bases). Germline V CDR1 and CDR2: SGHAT, FQNNGV. The CDR3 consists of 17 residues. V lost 1 base to trimming and J lost 0 bases, with 13 bases between them.

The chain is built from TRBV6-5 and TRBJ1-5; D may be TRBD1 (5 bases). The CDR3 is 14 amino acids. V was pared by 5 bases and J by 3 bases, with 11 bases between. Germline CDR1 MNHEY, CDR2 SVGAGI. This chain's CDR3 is CASSPDNFNQPQHF. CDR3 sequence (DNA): TGTGCCAGCAGTCCGGACAATTTCAATCAGCCCCAGCATTTT.

The CDR3 DNA is TGTGCCAGCAGAGGGGGTAACACCGGGGAGCTGTTTTTT. Protein sequence: CASRGGNTGELFF. This sequence joins TRBV7-3 and TRBJ2-2; maybe TRBD1 (6 bases). The CDR3 totals 13 residues. Trimming removed 6 bases from V and 2 bases from J, with 7 bases in between. CDR1 is SGHTA and CDR2 is FQGTGA in the germline V gene.

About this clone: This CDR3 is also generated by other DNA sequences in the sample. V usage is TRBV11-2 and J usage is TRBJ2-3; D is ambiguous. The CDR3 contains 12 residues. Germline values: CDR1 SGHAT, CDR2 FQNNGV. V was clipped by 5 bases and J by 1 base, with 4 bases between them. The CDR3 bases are TGTGCCAGCAGCCCCGGCACAGATACGCAGTATTTT. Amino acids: CASSPGTDTQYF.

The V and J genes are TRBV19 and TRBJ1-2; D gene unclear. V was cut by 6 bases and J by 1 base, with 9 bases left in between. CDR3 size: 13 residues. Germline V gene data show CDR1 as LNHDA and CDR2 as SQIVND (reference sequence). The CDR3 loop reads CASRAGLNYGYTF. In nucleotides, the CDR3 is TGTGCCAGTAGGGCAGGCCTTAACTATGGCTACACCTTC.

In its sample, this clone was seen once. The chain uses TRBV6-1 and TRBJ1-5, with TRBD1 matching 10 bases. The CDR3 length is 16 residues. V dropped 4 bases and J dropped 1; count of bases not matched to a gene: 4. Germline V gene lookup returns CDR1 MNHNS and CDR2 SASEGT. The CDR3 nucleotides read TGTGCCAGCAGTGGCCCGGGACAGGGGAGCAATCAGCCCCAGCATTTT. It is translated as CASSGPGQGSNQPQHF.

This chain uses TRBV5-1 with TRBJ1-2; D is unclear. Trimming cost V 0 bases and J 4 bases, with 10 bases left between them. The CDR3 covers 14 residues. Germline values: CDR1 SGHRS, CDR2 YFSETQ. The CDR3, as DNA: TGCGCCAGCAGCTTGGGGGAGGGCGCCTATGGCTACACCTTC. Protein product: CASSLGEGAYGYTF. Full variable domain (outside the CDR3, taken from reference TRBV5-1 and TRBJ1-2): KAGVTQTPRYLIKTRGQQVTLSCSPISGHRSVSWYQQTPGQGLQFLFEYFSETQRNKGNFPGRFSGRQFSNSRSEMNVSTLELGDSALYLCASSLGEGAYGYTFGSGTRLTVV.

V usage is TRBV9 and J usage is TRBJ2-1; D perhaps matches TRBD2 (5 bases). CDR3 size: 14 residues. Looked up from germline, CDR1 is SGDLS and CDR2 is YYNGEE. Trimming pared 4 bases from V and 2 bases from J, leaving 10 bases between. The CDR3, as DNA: TGTGCCAGCAGCTCCCGGGAAGCCTACAATGAGCAGTTCTTC. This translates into CASSSREAYNEQFF.

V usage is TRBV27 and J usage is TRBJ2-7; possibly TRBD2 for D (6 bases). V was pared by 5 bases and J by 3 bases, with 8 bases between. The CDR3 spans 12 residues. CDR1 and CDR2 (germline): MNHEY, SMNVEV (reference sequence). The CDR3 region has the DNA TGTGCCAGCAGTCTGGGGGGCTACGAGCAGTACTTC. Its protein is CASSLGGYEQYF.

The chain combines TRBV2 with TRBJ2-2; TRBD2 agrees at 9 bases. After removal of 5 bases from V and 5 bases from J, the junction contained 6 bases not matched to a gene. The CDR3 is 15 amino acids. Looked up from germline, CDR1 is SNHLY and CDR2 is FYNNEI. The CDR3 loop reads CASSLAGGQTGELFF. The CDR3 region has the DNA TGTGCCAGCAGTTTGGCGGGGGGGCAGACCGGGGAGCTGTTTTTT.

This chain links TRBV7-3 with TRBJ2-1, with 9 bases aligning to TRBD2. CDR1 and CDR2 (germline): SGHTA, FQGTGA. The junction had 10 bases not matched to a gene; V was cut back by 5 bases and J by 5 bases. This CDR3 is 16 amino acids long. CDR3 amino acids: CASSTLAGVSHNEQFF. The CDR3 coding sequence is TGTGCCAGCAGCACCTTAGCGGGAGTTTCCCACAATGAGCAGTTCTTC.

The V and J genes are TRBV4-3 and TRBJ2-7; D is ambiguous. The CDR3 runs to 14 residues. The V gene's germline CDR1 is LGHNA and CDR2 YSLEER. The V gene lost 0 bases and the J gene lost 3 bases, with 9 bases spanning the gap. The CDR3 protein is CASSQDRANYEQYF. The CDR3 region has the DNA TGCGCCAGCAGCCAAGATAGAGCGAACTACGAGCAGTACTTC.